The entry that follows covers one TCR beta chain sequence. TCRdb's copy holds only in-frame clones and misses some; the assay was immunoSEQ multiplex PCR. Of about 96,000 clones listed, roughly 80% are singletons. Germline V gene sequence: CDR1 MNHNY, CDR2 SVGAGI (reference sequence). V was shortened by 6 bases and J by 4 bases, with 16 bases between the two germline ends. This CDR3 is built from 15 residues. These data belong to a study of blood T cell repertoires in COVID-19. The receptor comes from a woman aged 60-75 years with acute or convalescent COVID-19. The chain carries TRBV6-6 and TRBJ1-3; D might be TRBD1 (5 bases). The sequencing input was peripheral blood. The CDR3 here is CASSRGEVVGNTIYF. As DNA, the CDR3 is TGTGCCAGCAGCCGAGGGGAGGTTGTAGGAAACACCATATATTTT.